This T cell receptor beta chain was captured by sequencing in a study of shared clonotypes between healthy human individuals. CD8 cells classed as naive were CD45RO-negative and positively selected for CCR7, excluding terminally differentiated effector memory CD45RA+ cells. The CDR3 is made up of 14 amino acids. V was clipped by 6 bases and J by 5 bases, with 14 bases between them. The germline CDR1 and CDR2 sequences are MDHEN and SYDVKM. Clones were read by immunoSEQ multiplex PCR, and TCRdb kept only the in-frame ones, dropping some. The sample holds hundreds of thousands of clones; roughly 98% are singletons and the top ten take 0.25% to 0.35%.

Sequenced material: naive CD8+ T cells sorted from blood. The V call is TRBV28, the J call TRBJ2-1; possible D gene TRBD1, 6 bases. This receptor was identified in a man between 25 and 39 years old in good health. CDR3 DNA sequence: TGTGCCAGCAGCCATAAGACAGGTAACAATGAGCAGTTCTTC. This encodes CASSHKTGNNEQFF.